A single sample gave rise to the 21 T cell receptor beta chains below, sequenced in a study of T cell repertoires in cytomegalovirus infection. TCRdb independently ran MiXCR on the reads; one entry per CDR3 protein. The sample includes 200,000 to 300,000 distinct CDR3 sequences, 9.1% of them seen just once. The sequenced sample consisted of PBMCs. The receptors come from a human donor in good health (CMV status not recorded). Some clones in this sample may be carry-over from other donors' samples.

In this sample, this clonotype turned up many times. The V call is TRBV7-2, the J call TRBJ2-2; 7 bases agree with TRBD2. J was trimmed by 3 bases and V by 4 bases; bases with no gene match: 8. The length of the CDR3 is 16 residues. Germline V gene data show CDR1 as SGHTA and CDR2 as FQGNSA. The CDR3 nucleotides read TGTGCCAGCAGCTCCAAACTAGCGCTGTACACCGGGGAGCTGTTTTTT. This gives the protein CASSSKLALYTGELFF. Filled out from reference TRBV7-2 and TRBJ2-2, the complete variable domain reads GAGVSQSPSNKVTEKGKDVELRCDPISGHTALYWYRQSLGQGLEFLIYFQGNSAPDKSGLPSDRFSAERTGGSVSTLTIQRTQQEDSAVYLCASSSKLALYTGELFFGEGSRLTVL.

This clonotype was seen ten or more times. The chain joins TRBV7-2 to TRBJ1-1; no definite D call. The V gene's germline CDR1 is SGHTA and CDR2 FQGNSA. The CDR3 runs 15 residues. Trimming removed 4 bases from V and 0 bases from J, with 12 bases in between. CDR3 nucleotide sequence: TGTGCCAGCAGCTCCCCGTGGGAAATGAACACTGAAGCTTTCTTT. Translation gives CASSSPWEMNTEAFF.

This clonotype occurred many times. This rearrangement joins TRBV20-1 to TRBJ1-1, with 10 bases fitting TRBD1. Per the germline V gene, CDR1 is DFQATT and CDR2 is SNEGSKA (reference sequence). This CDR3 region has 16 residues. J gave up 3 bases and V 0 bases, and 7 bases lay outside the gene matches. The CDR3 reads CSARDDVGQGYTEAFF. The DNA for the CDR3 is TGCAGTGCTAGAGATGACGTGGGACAGGGGTACACTGAAGCTTTCTTT.

The chain carries TRBV7-2 and TRBJ2-1, with 12 bases aligning to TRBD2. This CDR3 has 14 residues. V shed 5 bases, J shed 11 bases, and the junction held 7 bases outside the gene matches. Germline assignment: CDR1 SGHTA and CDR2 FQGNSA. CDR3 protein: CASSPGLAGFKQFF. DNA of the CDR3: TGTGCCAGCAGCCCGGGACTAGCGGGTTTTAAGCAGTTCTTC.

There are many counts of this clonotype. The rearrangement uses TRBV7-2 and TRBJ2-7, with D tentatively TRBD1 (6 bases). From germline, CDR1 is SGHTA and CDR2 FQGNSA. V lost 2 bases and J 3 bases, leaving 14 bases between the germline ends. This CDR3 is built from 15 residues. The CDR3 spells CASSLQQGGLYEQYF. CDR3 coding DNA: TGTGCCAGCAGCTTACAACAGGGTGGTCTCTACGAGCAGTACTTC.

This clonotype was seen more than once but under ten times. This chain joins TRBV5-1 and TRBJ1-5; D might be TRBD1 (5 bases). Germline values: CDR1 SGHRS, CDR2 YFSETQ. The V and J ends lost 2 bases and 6 bases respectively, with 18 bases between them. The CDR3 length is 16 residues. CDR3 bases: TGCGCCAGCAGCTTTGGTCGGGACGGCAAAGTTCAGCCCCAGCATTTT. Translating it yields CASSFGRDGKVQPQHF.

This clonotype was counted ten times or more. The chain links TRBV12-3 or TRBV12-4 to TRBJ2-4, with D perhaps TRBD2 (6 bases). The CDR3 is 14 residues long. V was trimmed by 6 bases and J by 8 bases, leaving 17 bases between them. The CDR3 nucleotides read TGTGCCAGCAGGCCCGGGACTTTCGCGGACATTCAGTACTTC. Translating it yields CASRPGTFADIQYF.

This clonotype turned up a few times. This rearrangement joins TRBV6-1 to TRBJ2-2; maybe TRBD2 (6 bases). This CDR3 is 13 amino acids long. V dropped 8 bases and J dropped 4 bases, with 11 bases sitting between them. The germline V gene has CDR1 MNHNS and CDR2 SASEGT. CDR3 in amino acids: CASVAGITGELFF. The CDR3, as DNA: TGTGCCAGCGTCGCGGGGATCACCGGGGAGCTGTTTTTT.

This clonotype came up many times. V usage is TRBV6-2 or TRBV6-3 and J usage is TRBJ1-5, with a weak D call TRBD1 (5 bases). V dropped 7 bases and J dropped 0 bases, with 7 bases sitting between them. CDR3 length equals 13 residues. Germline CDR1 MNHEY, CDR2 SVGEGT. CDR3 sequence (DNA): TGTGCCAGCACGGACAATAGCAATCAGCCCCAGCATTTT. Its translation is CASTDNSNQPQHF.

This clonotype was observed many times. J is TRBJ2-7 and V is TRBV12-3 or TRBV12-4; the match to TRBD1 covers 7 bases. The V segment lost 3 bases and the J segment 6 bases; nucleotides outside the gene matches: 11. CDR3 length: 15 residues. The CDR3: CASSLETGQTTEQYF. DNA for the CDR3: TGTGCCAGCAGTTTGGAGACGGGACAGACTACCGAGCAGTACTTC.

This clonotype was counted at least ten times. V usage is TRBV11-3 and J usage is TRBJ1-1, with TRBD1 as a possible D gene (6 bases). The CDR3 is 14 amino acids. The V and J ends lost 4 bases and 1 base respectively, with 10 bases between them. Germline V gene lookup returns CDR1 SGHNT and CDR2 YENEEA. CDR3 nucleotides: TGTGCCAGCAGCTGGGGGCCGAGGAACACTGAAGCTTTCTTT. This sequence encodes CASSWGPRNTEAFF.

The genes are TRBV10-3 and TRBJ1-1; 10 bases fit TRBD1. This CDR3 is 15 amino acids long. V lost 6 bases to trimming and J lost 5 bases; unmatched junction nucleotides: 9. Germline CDR1 and CDR2: ENHRY and SYGVKD. CDR3 nucleotide sequence: TGTGCCATCAGGGGACAGGGGCCGCCGGGGACTGAAGCTTTCTTT. Its translation: CAIRGQGPPGTEAFF.

This clonotype is medium-sized (0.01 to 0.1%) within its sample. The rearrangement links TRBV7-2 to TRBJ1-2, with 11 bases matching TRBD1. This CDR3 region has 17 residues. Germline-derived CDR1 and CDR2 are SGHTA and FQGNSA. Losses at the gene ends were 1 base for V and 7 bases for J; bases not matched to a gene: 11. The CDR3 is CASSLETGTGGVSGYTF. As DNA, the CDR3 is TGTGCCAGCAGCTTAGAAACCGGGACAGGGGGTGTTAGTGGCTACACCTTC.

There are many counts of this clonotype. The chain recombines TRBV7-2 with TRBJ1-3; no clear D. CDR1 and CDR2 from the germline V gene are SGHTA and FQGNSA. With 5 bases removed from V and 0 bases from J, the gap between germline ends came to 14 bases. This CDR3 is built from 16 residues. CDR3 DNA: TGTGCCAGCAGCCCCTTGGGCACGAACTCTGGAAACACCATATATTTT. Amino acids: CASSPLGTNSGNTIYF.

In its sample, this clonotype was seen many times. The chain recombines TRBV12-3 or TRBV12-4 with TRBJ1-2; TRBD1 matches 9 bases. J gave up 4 bases and V 5 bases, and 11 bases lay outside the gene matches. The CDR3 covers 16 residues. In DNA, the CDR3 is TGTGCCAGCAGTAGGGGGACAGGGAGAGGGTCCTATGGCTACACCTTC. This codes for CASSRGTGRGSYGYTF.

The chain has TRBV12-3 or TRBV12-4 and TRBJ1-2; TRBD1 matches at 9 bases. J lost 7 bases, V lost 3 bases, and 6 bases had no gene match. The CDR3 runs to 14 residues. The DNA for the CDR3 is TGTGCCAGCAGTTTGTTAACAGGGGGCAGTGGCTACACCTTC. Translating gives CASSLLTGGSGYTF.

In this sample, this clonotype turned up a few times. The V and J genes are TRBV19 and TRBJ2-7; D possibly corresponds to TRBD2 (5 bases). In germline, CDR1 is LNHDA, CDR2 SQIVND (reference sequence). Deletions cut 9 bases from V and 0 bases from J, with 15 bases between. The CDR3 covers 14 residues. The CDR3 reads CASQSTGSSYEQYF. CDR3 DNA sequence: TGTGCCAGCCAATCGACGGGGAGCTCCTACGAGCAGTACTTC.

This clonotype showed up many times. This chain's CDR3 is CATTGTGGYNEQFF. CDR3 in DNA: TGTGCCACCACCGGGACAGGGGGGTACAATGAGCAGTTCTTC. J is TRBJ2-1 and V is TRBV12-3 or TRBV12-4; 11 bases map to TRBD1. CDR3 length: 14 residues. V shed 10 bases, J shed 4 bases, and the junction held 6 bases outside the gene matches.

This clonotype has ten or more counts. This chain uses TRBV7-8 with TRBJ1-5; D uncertain. The V end lost 8 bases, the J end lost 0 bases, and 11 bases lay between the germline ends. This CDR3 is 14 amino acids long. Germline assignment: CDR1 SGHVS and CDR2 FQNEAQ. The CDR3 spells CASRRSYSNQPQHF. CDR3 in DNA: TGTGCCAGCCGACGCAGTTATAGCAATCAGCCCCAGCATTTT.

In this sample, this clonotype turned up many times. This sequence joins TRBV7-6 and TRBJ2-5; 9 bases match TRBD1. The CDR3 is 15 residues long. The V segment lost 2 bases and the J segment 5 bases; nucleotides outside the gene matches: 6. Germline V gives CDR1 SGHVS, CDR2 FNYEAQ. The CDR3 bases are TGTGCCAGCAGCTTAAACATCGGGACAGGGGAGACCCAGTACTTC. This translates into CASSLNIGTGETQYF.

The chain uses TRBV29-1 and TRBJ2-1; 10 positions agree with TRBD2. Germline V gene sequence: CDR1 SQVTM, CDR2 ANQGSEA. V shed 6 bases, J shed 0 bases, and the junction held 2 bases outside the gene matches. CDR3 size: 14 residues. DNA of the CDR3: TGCAGCGTCGTAGCGGGAGGCTCCTACAATGAGCAGTTCTTC. Translation gives CSVVAGGSYNEQFF.